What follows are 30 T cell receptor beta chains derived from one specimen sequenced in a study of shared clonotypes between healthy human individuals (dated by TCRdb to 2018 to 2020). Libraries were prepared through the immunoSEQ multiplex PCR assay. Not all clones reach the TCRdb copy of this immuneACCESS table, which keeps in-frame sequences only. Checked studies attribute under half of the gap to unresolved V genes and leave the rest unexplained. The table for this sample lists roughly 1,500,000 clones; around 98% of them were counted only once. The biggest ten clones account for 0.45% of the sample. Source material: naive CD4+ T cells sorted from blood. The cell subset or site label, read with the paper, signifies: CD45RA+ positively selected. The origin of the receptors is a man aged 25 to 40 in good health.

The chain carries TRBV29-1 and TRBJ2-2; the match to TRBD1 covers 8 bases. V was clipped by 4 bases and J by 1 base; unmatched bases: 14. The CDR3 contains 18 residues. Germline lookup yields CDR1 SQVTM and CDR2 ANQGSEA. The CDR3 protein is CSVAYLSTGAMNTGELFF. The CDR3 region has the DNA TGCAGCGTTGCTTACCTCTCGACAGGGGCTATGAACACCGGGGAGCTGTTTTTT.

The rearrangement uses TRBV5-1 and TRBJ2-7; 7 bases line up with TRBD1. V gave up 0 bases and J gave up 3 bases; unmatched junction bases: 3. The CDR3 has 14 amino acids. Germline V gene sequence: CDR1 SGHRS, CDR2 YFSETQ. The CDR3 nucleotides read TGCGCCAGCAGCTTGGAGGACAGGATCTACGAGCAGTACTTC. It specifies CASSLEDRIYEQYF.

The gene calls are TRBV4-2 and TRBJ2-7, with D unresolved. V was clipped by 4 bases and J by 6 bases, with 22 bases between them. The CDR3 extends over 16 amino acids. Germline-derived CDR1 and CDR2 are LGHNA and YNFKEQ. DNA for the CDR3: TGTGCCAGCAGCCCCTCTTCTACTATCCTGGGTTCCGAGCAGTACTTC. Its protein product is CASSPSSTILGSEQYF.

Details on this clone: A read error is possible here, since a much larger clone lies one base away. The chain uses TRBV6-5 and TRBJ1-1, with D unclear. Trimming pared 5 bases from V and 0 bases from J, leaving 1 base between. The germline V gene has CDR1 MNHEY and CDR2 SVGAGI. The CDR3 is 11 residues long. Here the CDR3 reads CASSMNTEAFF. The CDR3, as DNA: TGTGCCAGCAGTATGAACACTGAAGCTTTCTTT.

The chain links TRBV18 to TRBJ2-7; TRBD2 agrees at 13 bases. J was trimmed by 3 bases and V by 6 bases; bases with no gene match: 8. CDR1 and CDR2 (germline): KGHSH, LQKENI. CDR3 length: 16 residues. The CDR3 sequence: CASSPRTSGSRYEQYF. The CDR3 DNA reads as TGTGCCAGCTCCCCCCGGACTAGCGGGAGTCGCTACGAGCAGTACTTC.

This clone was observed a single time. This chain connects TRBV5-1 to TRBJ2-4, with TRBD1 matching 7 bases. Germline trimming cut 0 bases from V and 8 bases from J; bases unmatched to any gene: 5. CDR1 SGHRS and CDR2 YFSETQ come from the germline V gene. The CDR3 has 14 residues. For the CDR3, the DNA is TGCGCCAGCAGCTTGGGACAGGGTTTTGACATTCAGTACTTC. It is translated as CASSLGQGFDIQYF.

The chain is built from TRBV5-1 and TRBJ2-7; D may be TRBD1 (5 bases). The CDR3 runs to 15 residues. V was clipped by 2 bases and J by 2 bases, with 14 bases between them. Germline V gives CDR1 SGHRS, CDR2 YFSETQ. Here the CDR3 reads CASSLNRQSPYEQYF. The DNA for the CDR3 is TGCGCCAGCAGCTTAAACAGACAGAGTCCCTACGAGCAGTACTTC.

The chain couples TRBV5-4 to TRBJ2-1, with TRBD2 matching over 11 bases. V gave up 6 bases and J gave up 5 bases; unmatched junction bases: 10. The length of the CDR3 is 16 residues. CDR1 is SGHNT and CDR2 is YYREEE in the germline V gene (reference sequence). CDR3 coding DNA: TGTGCCAGCACCCAAGGGGGGACTAGCGGACACAATGAGCAGTTCTTC. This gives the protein CASTQGGTSGHNEQFF.

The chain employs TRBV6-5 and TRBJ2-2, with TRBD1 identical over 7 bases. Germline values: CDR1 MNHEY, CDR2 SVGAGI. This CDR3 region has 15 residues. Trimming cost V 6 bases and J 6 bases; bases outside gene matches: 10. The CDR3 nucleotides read TGTGCCAGCAGCCCCCGGGACAGCCCCCCCGGGGAGCTGTTTTTT. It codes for CASSPRDSPPGELFF.

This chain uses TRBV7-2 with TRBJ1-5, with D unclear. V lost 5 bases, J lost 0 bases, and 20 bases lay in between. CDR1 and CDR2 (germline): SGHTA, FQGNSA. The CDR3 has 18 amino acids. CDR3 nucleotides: TGTGCCAGCAGCGTCTCCGGGTCGGGATCGTATAGCAATCAGCCCCAGCATTTT. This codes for CASSVSGSGSYSNQPQHF.

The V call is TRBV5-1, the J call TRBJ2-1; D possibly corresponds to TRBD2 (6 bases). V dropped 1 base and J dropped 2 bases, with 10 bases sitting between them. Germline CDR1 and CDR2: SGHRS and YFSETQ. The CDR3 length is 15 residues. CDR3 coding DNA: TGCGCCAGCAGCTTGATGACTAGGGCCTACAATGAGCAGTTCTTC. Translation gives CASSLMTRAYNEQFF.

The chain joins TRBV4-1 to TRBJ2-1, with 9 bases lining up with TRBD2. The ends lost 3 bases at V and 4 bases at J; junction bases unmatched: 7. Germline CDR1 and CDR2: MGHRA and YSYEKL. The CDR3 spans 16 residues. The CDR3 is CASSQEPGLAYNEQFF. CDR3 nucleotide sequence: TGCGCCAGCAGCCAGGAGCCGGGACTAGCTTACAATGAGCAGTTCTTC.

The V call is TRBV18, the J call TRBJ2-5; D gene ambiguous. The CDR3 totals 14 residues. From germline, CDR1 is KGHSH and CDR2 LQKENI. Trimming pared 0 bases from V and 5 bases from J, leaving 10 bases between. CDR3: CASSPPVVLETQYF. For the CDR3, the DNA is TGTGCCAGCTCACCACCGGTAGTCCTGGAGACCCAGTACTTC.

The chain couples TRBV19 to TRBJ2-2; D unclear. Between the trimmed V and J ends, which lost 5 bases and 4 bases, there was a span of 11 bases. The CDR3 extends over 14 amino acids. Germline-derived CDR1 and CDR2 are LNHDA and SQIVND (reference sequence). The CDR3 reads CASSPLRSTGELFF. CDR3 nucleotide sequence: TGTGCCAGTAGTCCCTTACGCAGCACCGGGGAGCTGTTTTTT.

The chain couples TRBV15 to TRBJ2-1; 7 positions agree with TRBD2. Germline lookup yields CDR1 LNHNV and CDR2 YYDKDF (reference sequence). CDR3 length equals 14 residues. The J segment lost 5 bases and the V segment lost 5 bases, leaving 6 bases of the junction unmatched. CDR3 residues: CATSGGRSNNEQFF. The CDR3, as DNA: TGTGCCACCAGCGGCGGGAGAAGTAACAATGAGCAGTTCTTC.

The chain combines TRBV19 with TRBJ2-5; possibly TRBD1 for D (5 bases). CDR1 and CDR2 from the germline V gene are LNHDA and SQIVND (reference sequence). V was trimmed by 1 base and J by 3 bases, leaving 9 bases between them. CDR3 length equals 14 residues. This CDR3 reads CASSIAGFEETQYF. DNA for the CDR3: TGTGCCAGTAGTATAGCAGGGTTTGAAGAGACCCAGTACTTC. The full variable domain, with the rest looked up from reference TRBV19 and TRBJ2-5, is DGGITQSPKYLFRKEGQNVTLSCEQNLNHDAMYWYRQDPGQGLRLIYYSQIVNDFQKGDIAEGYSVSREKKESFPLTVTSAQKNPTAFYLCASSIAGFEETQYFGPGTRLLVL.

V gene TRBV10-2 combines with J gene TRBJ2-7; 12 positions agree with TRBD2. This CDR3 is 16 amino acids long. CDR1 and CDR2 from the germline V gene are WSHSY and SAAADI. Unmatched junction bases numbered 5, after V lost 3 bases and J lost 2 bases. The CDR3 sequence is CASSETSGRIAYEQYF. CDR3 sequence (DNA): TGCGCCAGCAGTGAAACTAGCGGGAGGATCGCCTACGAGCAGTACTTC.

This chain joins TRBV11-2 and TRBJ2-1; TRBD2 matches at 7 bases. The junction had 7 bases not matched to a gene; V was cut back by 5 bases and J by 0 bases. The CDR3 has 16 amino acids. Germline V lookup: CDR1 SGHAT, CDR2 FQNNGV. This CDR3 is CASSLAPSGSYNEQFF. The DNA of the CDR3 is TGTGCCAGCAGCCTAGCCCCTAGCGGCTCCTACAATGAGCAGTTCTTC.

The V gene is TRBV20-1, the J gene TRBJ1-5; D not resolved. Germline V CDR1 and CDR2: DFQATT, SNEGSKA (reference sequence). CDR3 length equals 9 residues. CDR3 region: CSKNQPQHF. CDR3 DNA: TGCAGCAAGAATCAGCCCCAGCATTTT.

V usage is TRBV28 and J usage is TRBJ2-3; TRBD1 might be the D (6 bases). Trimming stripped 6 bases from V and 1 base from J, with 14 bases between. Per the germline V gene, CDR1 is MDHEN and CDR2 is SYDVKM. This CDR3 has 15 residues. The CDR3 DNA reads TGTGCCAGCAGACCGGCAGGGGAAGGCACAGATACGCAGTATTTT. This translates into CASRPAGEGTDTQYF.

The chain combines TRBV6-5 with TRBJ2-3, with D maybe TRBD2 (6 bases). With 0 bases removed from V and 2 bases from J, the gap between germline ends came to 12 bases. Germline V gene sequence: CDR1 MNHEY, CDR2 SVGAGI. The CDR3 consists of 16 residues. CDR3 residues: CASSYSSAGPTDTQYF. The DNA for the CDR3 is TGTGCCAGCAGTTACTCGTCCGCGGGACCCACAGATACGCAGTATTTT.

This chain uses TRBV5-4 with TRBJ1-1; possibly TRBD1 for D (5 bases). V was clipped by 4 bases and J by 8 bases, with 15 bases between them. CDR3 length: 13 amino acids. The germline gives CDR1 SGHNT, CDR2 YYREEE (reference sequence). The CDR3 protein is CASSPRFREEAFF. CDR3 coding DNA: TGTGCCAGCAGCCCTCGGTTCAGGGAGGAAGCTTTCTTT.

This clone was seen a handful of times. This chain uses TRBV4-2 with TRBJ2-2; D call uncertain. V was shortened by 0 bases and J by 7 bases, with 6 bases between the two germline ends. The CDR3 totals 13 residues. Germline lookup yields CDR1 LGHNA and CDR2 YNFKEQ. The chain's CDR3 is CASSQEQIGELFF. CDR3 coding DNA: TGTGCCAGCAGCCAAGAGCAGATCGGGGAGCTGTTTTTT.

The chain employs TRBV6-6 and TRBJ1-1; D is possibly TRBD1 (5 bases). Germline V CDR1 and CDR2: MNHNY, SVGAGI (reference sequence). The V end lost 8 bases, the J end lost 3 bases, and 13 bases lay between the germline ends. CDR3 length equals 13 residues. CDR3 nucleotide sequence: TGTGCCAGCTCGGGGGTTCGGGACACTGAAGCTTTCTTT. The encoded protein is CASSGVRDTEAFF.

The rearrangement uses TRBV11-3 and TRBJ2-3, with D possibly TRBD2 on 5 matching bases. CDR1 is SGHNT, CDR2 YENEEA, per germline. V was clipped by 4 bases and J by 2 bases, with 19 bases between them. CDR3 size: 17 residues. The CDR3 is CASSSGSGGAVTDTQYF. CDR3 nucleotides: TGTGCCAGCAGCTCAGGCAGCGGCGGAGCCGTCACAGATACGCAGTATTTT.

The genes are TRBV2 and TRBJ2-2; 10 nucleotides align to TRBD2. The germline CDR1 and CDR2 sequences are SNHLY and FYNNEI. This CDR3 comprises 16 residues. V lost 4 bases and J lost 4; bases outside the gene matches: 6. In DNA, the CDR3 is TGTGCCAGCAGTGGGAAAGCGGGAGGGTCCACCGGGGAGCTGTTTTTT. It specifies CASSGKAGGSTGELFF.

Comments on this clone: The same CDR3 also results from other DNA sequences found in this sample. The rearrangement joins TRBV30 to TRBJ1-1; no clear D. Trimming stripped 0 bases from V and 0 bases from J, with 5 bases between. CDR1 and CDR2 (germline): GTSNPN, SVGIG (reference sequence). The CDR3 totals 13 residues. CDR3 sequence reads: CAWSVRVNTEAFF. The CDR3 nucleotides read TGTGCCTGGAGTGTACGGGTGAACACTGAAGCTTTCTTT. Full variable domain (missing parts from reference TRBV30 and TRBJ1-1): SQTIHQWPATLVQPVGSPLSLECTVEGTSNPNLYWYRQAAGRGLQLLFYSVGIGQISSEVPQNLSASRPQDRQFILSSKKLLLSDSGFYLCAWSVRVNTEAFFGQGTRLTVV.

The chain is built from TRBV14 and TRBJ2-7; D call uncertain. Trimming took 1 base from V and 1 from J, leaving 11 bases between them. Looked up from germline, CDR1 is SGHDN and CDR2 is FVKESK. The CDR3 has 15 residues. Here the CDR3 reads CASSQGRSRSYEQYF. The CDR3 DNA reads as TGTGCCAGCAGCCAAGGCAGGAGCAGGTCCTACGAGCAGTACTTC.

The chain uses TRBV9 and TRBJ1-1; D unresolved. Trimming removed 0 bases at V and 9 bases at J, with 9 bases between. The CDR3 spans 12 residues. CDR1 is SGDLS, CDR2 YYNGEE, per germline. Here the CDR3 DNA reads TGTGCCAGCAGCGTAGGTCTTAGCAAAGCTTTCTTT. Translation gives CASSVGLSKAFF.

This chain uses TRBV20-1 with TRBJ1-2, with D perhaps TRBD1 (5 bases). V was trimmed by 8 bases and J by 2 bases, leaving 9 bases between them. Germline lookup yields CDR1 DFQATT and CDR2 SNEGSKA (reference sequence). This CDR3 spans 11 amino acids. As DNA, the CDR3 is TGCAGTACGGGGCAGAACTATGGCTACACCTTC. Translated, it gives CSTGQNYGYTF.